These 27 T cell receptor beta chains were all obtained from the same sample, sequenced in a study of T cell responses to AZD1222 COVID-19 vaccine. The data were produced by immunoSEQ multiplex PCR, yet TCRdb's version contains in-frame clones alone and is incomplete. The sample lists about 47,000 clones; around 85% were seen once. This sample comprised peripheral blood, obtained on day 0 of MenACWY control vaccination. These receptors came from an adult in good health.

This sequence joins TRBV5-1 and TRBJ1-1; D uncertain. Germline CDR1 and CDR2: SGHRS and YFSETQ. Deletions cut 2 bases from V and 0 bases from J, with 17 bases between. This CDR3 comprises 17 residues. The CDR3 region has the DNA TGCGCCAGCAGCTTTTTGGGGTCCGGAGGGATGAACACTGAAGCTTTCTTT. Its translation is CASSFLGSGGMNTEAFF.

The chain couples TRBV6-1 to TRBJ1-2; TRBD1 is a possible D gene (5 bases). This CDR3 contains 18 residues. The V and J ends lost 2 bases and 7 bases respectively, with 26 bases between them. Germline loops: CDR1 MNHNS, CDR2 SASEGT. The CDR3 is CASSEIGSFLSRERGYTF. The DNA of the CDR3 is TGTGCCAGCAGTGAAATCGGGAGCTTTCTTAGCAGGGAGCGTGGCTACACCTTC.

The chain combines TRBV28 with TRBJ1-1; no clear D. There are 12 residues in the CDR3. Between the trimmed V and J ends, which lost 5 bases and 6 bases, there was a span of 10 bases. Germline V gene sequence: CDR1 MDHEN, CDR2 SYDVKM. The CDR3, as DNA: TGTGCCAGCAGTCCCGGGTGGTCTGAAGCTTTCTTT. Amino acid sequence: CASSPGWSEAFF.

The CDR3 DNA reads as TGCGCCAGCAGCCAGGGTCTAGCGGGAACGGATACGCAGTATTTT. Its translation is CASSQGLAGTDTQYF. The chain carries TRBV4-1 and TRBJ2-3, with 9 bases matching TRBD2. V lost 3 bases, J lost 6 bases, and 7 bases stayed unmatched. The length of the CDR3 is 15 residues. Germline V gene lookup returns CDR1 MGHRA and CDR2 YSYEKL.

The V gene is TRBV5-6, the J gene TRBJ2-5; 7 bases match TRBD1. The germline V gene encodes CDR1 SGHDT and CDR2 YYEEEE. The CDR3 loop spans 16 amino acids. The J segment lost 1 base and the V segment lost 1 base, leaving 7 bases of the junction unmatched. DNA of the CDR3: TGTGCCAGCAGCTTGTGGGGACAGCGAATCCAAGAGACCCAGTACTTC. It encodes CASSLWGQRIQETQYF. The full variable domain, rest sourced from reference TRBV5-6 and TRBJ2-5, is DAGVTQSPTHLIKTRGQQVTLRCSPKSGHDTVSWYQQALGQGPQFIFQYYEEEERQRGNFPDRFSGHQFPNYSSELNVNALLLGDSALYLCASSLWGQRIQETQYFGPGTRLLVL.

The V gene is TRBV12-3 or TRBV12-4, the J gene TRBJ1-1; 10 bases fit TRBD1. V was pared by 4 bases and J by 5 bases, with 1 base of the junction left unmatched. The CDR3 runs to 13 residues. The CDR3 bases are TGTGCCAGCAGTTGGACAGGGGGGACTGAAGCTTTCTTT. Its translation: CASSWTGGTEAFF.

This clone was found a few times. The genes are TRBV12-3 or TRBV12-4 and TRBJ2-2; D remains ambiguous. The CDR3 length is 11 residues. Trimming cost V 7 bases and J 4 bases, with 4 bases left between them. CDR3 sequence (DNA): TGTGCCAGCAAGTCCACCGGGGAGCTGTTTTTT. Its translation is CASKSTGELFF.

This clone came up a few times. This chain connects TRBV28 to TRBJ1-2, with D possibly being TRBD1 (6 bases). CDR1 is MDHEN and CDR2 is SYDVKM in the germline V gene. CDR3 size: 11 residues. V lost 11 bases, J lost 7 bases, and 14 bases lay in between. CDR3 residues: CAGRRGRGYTF. In nucleotides, the CDR3 is TGTGCCGGGCGTCGGGGGCGTGGCTACACCTTC.

J is TRBJ1-2 and V is TRBV5-7; D perhaps matches TRBD1 (6 bases). TRBV5-7 is treated as an ORF (open reading frame) with a function not yet certain. CDR3 size: 13 residues. Trimming removed 3 bases at V and 6 bases at J, with 12 bases between. CDR3 sequence reads: CASSSGHHNGYTF. The CDR3 DNA is TGTGCCAGCAGCTCGGGACACCATAATGGCTACACCTTC.

This clone came up once. The chain joins TRBV25-1 to TRBJ2-1; 9 nucleotides match TRBD1. Germline assignment: CDR1 MGHDK and CDR2 SYGVNS. The CDR3 length is 17 residues. V shed 3 bases, J shed 0 bases, and the junction held 6 bases outside the gene matches. CDR3: CASSDKGTGSSYNEQFF. The CDR3, as DNA: TGTGCCAGCAGTGACAAAGGGACAGGGAGCTCCTACAATGAGCAGTTCTTC.

The CDR3: CASSLPGVTGNTIYF. In DNA, the CDR3 is TGCGCCAGCAGCTTACCAGGGGTCACTGGAAACACCATATATTTT. The chain combines TRBV5-1 with TRBJ1-3; a possible D gene is TRBD1 (6 bases). The CDR3 runs to 15 residues. With 2 bases removed from V and 2 bases from J, the gap between germline ends came to 11 bases. Per the germline V gene, CDR1 is SGHRS and CDR2 is YFSETQ.

The V gene is TRBV10-3, the J gene TRBJ1-5; D is undetermined. Germline V gives CDR1 ENHRY, CDR2 SYGVKD. This CDR3 region has 12 residues. The V gene lost 10 bases and the J gene lost 2 bases, with 9 bases spanning the gap. The CDR3 DNA reads TGTGCCACATCAAGGGGCAATCAGCCCCAGCATTTT. This codes for CATSRGNQPQHF.

This rearrangement joins TRBV2 to TRBJ1-6, with 9 bases matching TRBD1. V lost 9 bases and J lost 7; bases outside the gene matches: 4. Germline CDR1 SNHLY, CDR2 FYNNEI. The CDR3 contains 13 residues. CDR3 bases: TGTGCCAGTAAAACAGGGGGCAATTCACCCCTCCACTTT. It yields the protein CASKTGGNSPLHF.

This chain uses TRBV13 with TRBJ2-5; D is perhaps TRBD2 (7 bases). Germline V gene sequence: CDR1 PRHDT, CDR2 FYEKMQ (reference sequence). The CDR3 sequence is 13 residues long. V was clipped by 5 bases and J by 4 bases, with 11 bases between them. This chain's CDR3 is CASSQRGGETQYF. The CDR3 bases are TGTGCCAGCAGCCAGAGGGGGGGAGAGACCCAGTACTTC.

The genes are TRBV15 and TRBJ2-3, with 7 bases matching TRBD1. CDR3 length: 18 amino acids. Trimming at V came to 2 bases and at J to 0 bases, leaving 11 bases not matched to a gene. Looked up from germline, CDR1 is LNHNV and CDR2 is YYDKDF (reference sequence). CDR3 sequence: CATSRLHGTVPSTDTQYF. CDR3 DNA: TGTGCCACCAGCAGACTACATGGGACAGTACCTAGCACAGATACGCAGTATTTT.

This clone has a handful of counts. The V and J genes are TRBV28 and TRBJ2-7; no clear D. The ends were cut back, 3 bases at V and 3 bases at J, with 15 bases in the middle. This CDR3 is built from 15 residues. The germline V gene has CDR1 MDHEN and CDR2 SYDVKM. CDR3 DNA: TGTGCCAGCAGTTTGATGTCAGCTAACTACTACGAGCAGTACTTC. It yields the protein CASSLMSANYYEQYF. The variable domain in full, completed from reference TRBV28 and TRBJ2-7, reads DVKVTQSSRYLVKRTGEKVFLECVQDMDHENMFWYRQDPGLGLRLIYFSYDVKMKEKGDIPEGYSVSREKKERFSLILESASTNQTSMYLCASSLMSANYYEQYFGPGTRLTVT.

The rearrangement joins TRBV10-1 to TRBJ1-2, with D uncertain. V gave up 3 bases and J gave up 2 bases, with 7 bases separating them. Germline CDR1 WNHNN, CDR2 SYGVQD (reference sequence). CDR3 length: 13 amino acids. The CDR3: CASSENGNYGYTF. CDR3 coding DNA: TGCGCCAGCAGTGAAAATGGGAACTATGGCTACACCTTC.

This clone showed up just once. The chain has TRBV6-5 and TRBJ2-1; 8 bases are a match to TRBD2. Germline V gives CDR1 MNHEY, CDR2 SVGAGI. The length of the CDR3 is 15 residues. J was trimmed by 4 bases and V by 5 bases; bases with no gene match: 7. In nucleotides, the CDR3 is TGTGCCAGCAGTAACCGGGGACTAGTGTACAATGAGCAGTTCTTC. As protein: CASSNRGLVYNEQFF.

The V gene is TRBV14, the J gene TRBJ1-1; possible D gene TRBD1, 6 bases. The CDR3 runs to 13 residues. V dropped 5 bases and J dropped 4 bases, with 11 bases sitting between them. From germline, CDR1 is SGHDN and CDR2 FVKESK. CDR3 coding DNA: TGTGCCAGCAGCGACCAGGGGCTCACTGAAGCTTTCTTT. Translation gives CASSDQGLTEAFF.

This clone was recorded once. The chain carries TRBV4-2 and TRBJ1-2, with D maybe TRBD1 (6 bases). The CDR3 is 12 residues long. Germline V gives CDR1 LGHNA, CDR2 YNFKEQ. Deletions cut 4 bases from V and 8 bases from J, with 11 bases between. The CDR3 DNA reads as TGTGCCAGCAGCCCGGACAGCGGCGGCTACACCTTC. This sequence encodes CASSPDSGGYTF.

The chain couples TRBV5-3 to TRBJ2-7; TRBD2 might be the D (6 bases). TRBV5-3 is flagged as an ORF with uncertain function. Between the trimmed V and J ends, which lost 0 bases and 4 bases, there was a span of 14 bases. The CDR3 runs 15 residues. This CDR3 reads CARSLAGQGLYEQYV. The DNA for the CDR3 is TGTGCCAGAAGCTTGGCCGGGCAGGGACTTTACGAGCAGTACGTC.

The DNA of the CDR3 is TGTGCCAGCAGCACAGCCGGGACAGGGGCACATGGCTACACCTTC. Amino acid sequence: CASSTAGTGAHGYTF. This rearrangement joins TRBV11-1 to TRBJ1-2, with 10 positions matching TRBD1. The V gene end was trimmed by 5 bases and the J gene end by 6 bases; junction bases not matched to a gene: 9. The CDR3 spans 15 residues. Germline values: CDR1 SGHAT, CDR2 FQDESV (reference sequence). The whole variable domain, filled in from reference TRBV11-1 and TRBJ1-2, reads EAEVAQSPRYKITEKSQAVAFWCDPISGHATLYWYRQILGQGPELLVQFQDESVVDDSQLPKDRFSAERLKGVDSTLKIQPAELGDSAMYLCASSTAGTGAHGYTFGSGTRLTVV.

This chain connects TRBV19 to TRBJ1-2, with TRBD1 as a possible D gene (6 bases). This CDR3 contains 13 residues. The V gene lost 3 bases and the J gene lost 6 bases, with 11 bases spanning the gap. CDR1 LNHDA and CDR2 SQIVND come from the germline V gene (reference sequence). The CDR3 region is CASSIGDINGYTF. The DNA of the CDR3 is TGTGCCAGTAGTATTGGGGACATCAATGGCTACACCTTC.

This chain uses TRBV12-3 or TRBV12-4 with TRBJ2-7; D not resolved. The CDR3 is 13 amino acids. V lost 2 bases and J lost 4, with 9 bases in between. CDR3 residues: CASSLTWGYEQYV. In nucleotides, the CDR3 is TGTGCCAGCAGTTTAACCTGGGGATACGAGCAGTACGTC.

This chain uses TRBV5-1 with TRBJ1-4; 7 nucleotides match TRBD1. Losses at the gene ends were 4 bases for V and 6 bases for J; bases not matched to a gene: 3. Germline loops: CDR1 SGHRS, CDR2 YFSETQ. This CDR3 comprises 13 residues. The CDR3 loop is CASSPGTDEKLFF. As DNA, the CDR3 is TGCGCCAGCAGCCCCGGGACAGATGAAAAACTGTTTTTT.

The rearrangement uses TRBV5-1 and TRBJ2-1; D may be TRBD1 (5 bases). The V gene lost 3 bases and the J gene lost 1 base, with 8 bases spanning the gap. The germline V gene encodes CDR1 SGHRS and CDR2 YFSETQ. The CDR3 consists of 14 residues. CDR3 residues: CASSSGQSYNEQFF. The CDR3 DNA follows: TGCGCCAGCAGCTCAGGGCAATCCTACAATGAGCAGTTCTTC.

The genes are TRBV14 and TRBJ1-1; unclear D gene. With 2 bases removed from V and 6 bases from J, the gap between germline ends came to 16 bases. The CDR3 length is 15 residues. CDR1 is SGHDN and CDR2 is FVKESK in the germline V gene. CDR3 sequence reads: CASSQLRNGRSEAFF. The CDR3 DNA follows: TGTGCCAGCAGCCAACTCCGTAACGGAAGATCTGAAGCTTTCTTT. Combining the CDR3 with reference TRBV14 and TRBJ1-1 gives the whole variable domain EAGVTQFPSHSVIEKGQTVTLRCDPISGHDNLYWYRRVMGKEIKFLLHFVKESKQDESGMPNNRFLAERTGGTYSTLKVQPAELEDSGVYFCASSQLRNGRSEAFFGQGTRLTVV.